This T cell receptor beta chain stems from a study of blood T cell repertoires in COVID-19. At the level of the study: Spain, Italy and the United States supplied samples that represented acute and convalescent COVID-19. Nucleic acid was either cDNA or gDNA, and it came from T cells, B-cell-depleted T cells, or PBMCs.

Trimming removed 2 bases from V and 2 bases from J, with 13 bases in between. This CDR3 is built from 15 residues. The germline CDR1 and CDR2 sequences are MNHEY and SVGEGT. In the study's own analysis: It was from reference gene primer amplification that nucleated cell counts were estimated. TCRdb's copy holds only in-frame clones and misses some; the assay was immunoSEQ multiplex PCR. D and trimming come from the DNA, and the V and J calls and clone size come from that table. Of some 83,000 clones listed, approximately 88% are singletons. This chain joins TRBV6-2 or TRBV6-3 and TRBJ2-7; weak D call: TRBD2 (6 bases). The origin of this receptor is a man in his sixties with acute or convalescent COVID-19. Sequencing was performed on peripheral blood. The CDR3 sequence is CASSYTSGSTYEQYF. CDR3 coding DNA: TGTGCCAGCAGTTACACAAGCGGGTCTACCTACGAGCAGTACTTC.